This T cell receptor (beta chain) was identified in a study of neurological immune-mediated disorders. Via MiXCR, TCRdb re-called the 5' RACE reads, giving one row per CDR3 protein. This table has tens of thousands of distinct CDR3 sequences, approximately 4.6% appearing once. The time point: longitudinal time-point 3. This clonotype showed up many times. Sequencing was performed on PBMCs. The sequence derives from a woman aged 55-69 years with multiple sclerosis.

The CDR3 nucleotides read TGCAGTGCTAGAGATGAGGGGGGCCTGCATACGCAGTATTTT. This sequence encodes CSARDEGGLHTQYF. V gene TRBV20-1 combines with J gene TRBJ2-3; the D call may be TRBD1 or TRBD2 (6 bases each). This CDR3 has 14 residues. The germline V and J ends were trimmed by 0 bases and 7 bases, with 14 bases remaining between them. Germline V gene lookup returns CDR1 DFQATT and CDR2 SNEGSKA (reference sequence).